This record concerns one T cell receptor (beta chain) sequence. Its target antigen remains unknown. The sample holds no much larger clone one base away, and base qualities are not on file. The receptor library was made with the immunoSEQ multiplex PCR assay. In most patients, genomic DNA was isolated using the Qiagen DNeasy Blood and Tissue Kit and sent frozen to Adaptive Biotechnologies for TCR sequencing. For most patients, high-throughput TCR-beta CDR3 sequencing of genomic DNA was performed by Adaptive Biotechnologies. For the original study's pipeline: TCR sequencing data for over 15 patients were retrieved from Adaptive's ImmunoSEQ software; three other patients were processed with MiXCR and VDJtools. To correct CD4 versus CD8 sorting errors, sequences present in both subsets at a frequency ratio below 5:1 were removed. CDR3 nucleotide sequences shared between donor and recipient were removed because the origin of such sequences could not be assigned. To be classed as alloreactive, a clone needed at least 2-fold expansion over unstimulated cells and a minimum CFSE-low frequency of 0.002% (template counts) or 0.001% (read counts). A clone was considered mappable if detected in the sequenced pre-transplant spleen, lymph node, or MLR CFSE-low populations of the donor or recipient. The cumulative frequency of alloreactive clones was calculated as a percentage of all sequences, weighted by copy number. Imported from immuneACCESS, the table was reduced by TCRdb to in-frame sequences with V and J called. These copies leave out some clones; in studies compared against another copy, an unresolved V gene accounts for under half, and the cause of the remainder is not known. V and J calls and clone size are given by that table; D and trimming were obtained from the DNA. The table for this sample lists over 85,000 clones; roughly nine tenths of them were counted only once. The ten most abundant clones make up roughly 0.17% of the sample.

These data come from a study of graft-versus-host responses after intestinal transplantation (dated by TCRdb to about 2021). Looking at the study overall: Recipients received multivisceral, liver-intestinal, or isolated intestinal transplants. All recipients received anti-thymocyte globulin induction followed by maintenance tacrolimus and steroids for approximately 3 years. Graft-versus-host and host-versus-graft alloreactive T cell clones were tracked in the graft, circulation and bone marrow after intestinal transplantation using bulk TCR-beta CDR3 sequencing. To identify alloreactive clones, pre-transplant mixed lymphocyte reaction products were sequenced and compared with unstimulated pre-transplant donor and recipient T cells. The cohort enrolled 24 intestinal transplant recipients including one retransplant, and a few patients lacking pretransplant specimens were excluded. A peak of at least 4% donor T cells among recipient peripheral blood mononuclear cells was the definition used for donor T cell macrochimerism. Samples from three later patients were sequenced in-house on an Illumina MiSeq with MiXCR processing rather than by the commercial service.

CDR1 MGHRA and CDR2 YSYEKL are derived from the germline V gene. V is reduced by 4 bases and J by 0 bases, leaving a spacing of 29 bases between them. Its CDR3 holds 21 amino acids, cysteine through phenylalanine. Only CDR3 DNA is held: 63 bases, read in frame from base 1. Overall study outcomes, separate from this receptor: Early after transplant, declines in HvG clones were associated with peak levels of circulating GvH clones. In patients with donor T cell macrochimerism, the allografts had high GvH to HvG T cell clonal ratios. The conclusions were limited by the relatively low number and heterogeneity of the intestinal transplant patients. GvH clones turned up in recipient bone marrow, with some appearing earlier in ileal mucosa or blood, a pattern consistent with an intestinal mucosal origin.

Explained via the paper, the time point label denotes: cells obtained before transplantation from donor or recipient. CD3+CD4+ and CD3+CD8+ populations were FACS-sorted from unstimulated pre-transplant donor and recipient cells taken from spleen or lymph nodes. This TCR derives from a human donor who was the organ donor for an intestinal transplant. The chain joins TRBV4-1 to TRBJ2-3, and perhaps TRBD2 as D gene, on 6 matching bases. The sample in question was unstimulated CD4+ T cells sorted from spleen or lymph node cells, obtained before transplant. The nucleotides read TGCGCCAGCAGCCTAAGCGATTCGGGACTTAGCGGCCTATCTAGCACAGATACGCAGTATTTT. It is translated as CASSLSDSGLSGLSSTDTQYF.